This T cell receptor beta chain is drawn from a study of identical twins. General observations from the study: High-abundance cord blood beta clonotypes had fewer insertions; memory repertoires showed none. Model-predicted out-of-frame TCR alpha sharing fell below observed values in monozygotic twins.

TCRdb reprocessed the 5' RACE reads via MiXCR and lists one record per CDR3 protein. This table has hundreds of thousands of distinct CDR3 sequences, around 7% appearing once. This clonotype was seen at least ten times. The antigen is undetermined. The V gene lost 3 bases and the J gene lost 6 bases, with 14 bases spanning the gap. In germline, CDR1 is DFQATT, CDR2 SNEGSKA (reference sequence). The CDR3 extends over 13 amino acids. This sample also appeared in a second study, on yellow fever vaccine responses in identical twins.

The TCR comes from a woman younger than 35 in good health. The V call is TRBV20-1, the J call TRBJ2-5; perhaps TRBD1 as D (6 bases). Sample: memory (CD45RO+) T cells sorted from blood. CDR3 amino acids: CSASPFDRKTQYF. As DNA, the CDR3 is TGCAGTGCTAGCCCTTTCGACAGGAAGACCCAGTACTTC.